A selection of T cell receptor beta chains follows, all from one sample in a study of T cells after yellow fever vaccination. TCRdb processed the 5' RACE reads anew with MiXCR; each CDR3 protein has one entry. This sample has tens of thousands of distinct CDR3 sequences, with almost 8% found just once. Sequencing used CD8+ T cells sorted from PBMCs, obtained on the day of the yellow fever booster vaccination. The receptors were sampled from a young man who received the YFV17D yellow fever vaccine. Both conserved end residues are part of each CDR3. D genes are given only for firm matches. Expanded clones get a size class; other rows say once, few or many, or leave the size out.

NA	TRBV28	TRBJ2-2	NA	TGTGCCAGCAGCGGGGGGCTAGCTAGTCACACCGGGGAGCTGTTTTTT	CASSGGLASHTGELFF
many	TRBV28	TRBJ2-4	TRBD2	TGTGCCAGCAGACTAGCGGGAGGGGCCAAAAACATTCAGTACTTC	CASRLAGGAKNIQYF
many	TRBV20-1	TRBJ2-7	NA	TGCAGTGCTAGGCTAGCGCTCTCCTACGAGCAGTACTTC	CSARLALSYEQYF
few	TRBV5-6	TRBJ2-5	TRBD2	TGTGCCAGCAGCTTTCCTAGCGGGAGCCCTCAAGAGACCCAGTACTTC	CASSFPSGSPQETQYF
few	TRBV11-2	TRBJ2-1	NA	TGTGCCAGCAGCTTCCTACTAAATGAGCAGTTCTTC	CASSFLLNEQFF
few	TRBV27	TRBJ2-1	TRBD1	TGTGCCAGCAGTTTATTACAGGGGCCCGGGCCCTACAATGAGCAGTTCTTC	CASSLLQGPGPYNEQFF
NA	TRBV7-9	TRBJ2-1	NA	TGTGCCAGCAGCCACCGTTACGGCCCCAATGAGCAGTTCTTC	CASSHRYGPNEQFF
NA	TRBV27	TRBJ2-1	NA	TGTGCCAGCAGCCCTAGCGCGATCTCCTACAATGAGCAGTTCTTC	CASSPSAISYNEQFF
NA	TRBV7-2	TRBJ1-2	NA	TGTGCCAGCAGCTTGACCAGGGATGGCTACACCTTC	CASSLTRDGYTF
few	TRBV7-9	TRBJ2-7	NA	TGTGCCAGCAGCTTAGGAGCGGGCAGGGGGTTAATCTACGAGCAGTACTTC	CASSLGAGRGLIYEQYF
NA	TRBV20-1	TRBJ1-2	NA	TGCAGTGCTAGAGATTGGGGAGGTGCTAACTATGGCTACACCTTC	CSARDWGGANYGYTF
many	TRBV5-1	TRBJ2-3	TRBD2	TGCGCCAGCAGCTTAACGGGACTAGTTGCAGATACGCAGTATTTT	CASSLTGLVADTQYF
NA	TRBV7-2	TRBJ2-7	TRBD2	TGTGCCAGCACGGGACTAGCGGGAGCGAGTGAGCAGTACTTC	CASTGLAGASEQYF
few	TRBV7-9	TRBJ2-1	NA	TGTGCCAGCAGCTTTTCAGGGGCGGATGAGCAGTTCTTC	CASSFSGADEQFF
NA	TRBV4-2	TRBJ2-7	TRBD2	TGTGCCAGCAGCCAAATGACTAGCGGGGCCCCCTACGAGCAGTACTTC	CASSQMTSGAPYEQYF
NA	TRBV7-2	TRBJ2-7	NA	TGTGCCAGCAGCCCCAGGGAAAGGTCCTACGAGCAGTACTTC	CASSPRERSYEQYF
few	TRBV2	TRBJ2-6	NA	TGTGCCAGCAGTCTTGAACCCCTGGGCTCTGGGGCCAACGTCCTGACTTTC	CASSLEPLGSGANVLTF
NA	TRBV6-5	TRBJ2-2	TRBD1	TGTGCCAGCAGTCACACCAGGACAGGGGTGGCCGGGGAGCTGTTTTTT	CASSHTRTGVAGELFF
many	TRBV24-1	TRBJ1-1	TRBD1	TGTGCCACCAGTGTTGACAGGGTGAACACTGAAGCTTTCTTT	CATSVDRVNTEAFF
few	TRBV7-2	TRBJ2-7	NA	TGTGCCAGCAGCTTTGAGTGGGGCGAGCAGTACTTC	CASSFEWGEQYF
NA	TRBV6-2/TRBV6-3	TRBJ2-1	TRBD2	TGTGCCAGCAGTTACTCGAGTCTAGCGGGAGGTTACTCCTACAATGAGCAGTTCTTC	CASSYSSLAGGYSYNEQFF
NA	TRBV6-2/TRBV6-3	TRBJ2-7	NA	TGTTCCAGCAGTTACGGAGAGGATTACTCCTACGAGCAGTACTTC	CSSSYGEDYSYEQYF
NA	TRBV7-9	TRBJ2-3	NA	TGTGCCAGCAGCCTCGGTGCGAATACGCAGTATTTT	CASSLGANTQYF
few	TRBV7-3	TRBJ2-1	NA	TGTGCCAGCAGCTTAACGGTGGGGGGCGCAGGGCCCTACAATGAGCAGTTCTTC	CASSLTVGGAGPYNEQFF
NA	TRBV4-2	TRBJ2-7	TRBD2	TGTGCCAGCAGCCAAGCAAGGGAGCGGGAGTACATCTACGAGCAGTACTTC	CASSQAREREYIYEQYF
NA	TRBV9	TRBJ2-7	NA	TGTGCCAGCAGCGGAGATGGGGACGAGCAGTACTTC	CASSGDGDEQYF
many	TRBV6-2/TRBV6-3	TRBJ2-7	TRBD2	TGTGCCAGCGGCGGACCAGCGGGGGAACCCTACGAGCAGTACTTC	CASGGPAGEPYEQYF
NA	TRBV7-9	TRBJ2-7	TRBD2	TGTGCCAGCAGCTTCTTGGGAGGGGCCAGCTCCTACGAGCAGTACTTC	CASSFLGGASSYEQYF
few	TRBV7-2	TRBJ2-7	TRBD2	TGTGCCAGCAGCTGGACCCCCGGGACTAGCGATTACGAGCAGTACTTC	CASSWTPGTSDYEQYF
few	TRBV28	TRBJ2-1	NA	TGTGCCACCCTAGAGGGGGGTTACAATGAGCAGTTCTTC	CATLEGGYNEQFF
NA	TRBV18	TRBJ1-2	NA	TGTGCCAGCTCCCCCGGTACAGGGAGCTATGGCTACACCTTC	CASSPGTGSYGYTF
NA	TRBV2	TRBJ1-2	NA	TGTGCCAGCAGTGAAGGGAGACAGCGAGCTAACTATGGCTACACCTTC	CASSEGRQRANYGYTF
many	TRBV12-3/TRBV12-4	TRBJ2-3	NA	TGTGCCAGCAATAGCGGAAGCACAGATACGCAGTATTTT	CASNSGSTDTQYF
few	TRBV6-2/TRBV6-3	TRBJ2-1	NA	TGTGCCAGCAGTGATACACCTGAGCAGTTCTTC	CASSDTPEQFF
few	TRBV20-1	TRBJ2-5	NA	TGCAGTGCTAGCTCCTCCCCCACAGGGTTCCAAGAGACCCAGTACTTC	CSASSSPTGFQETQYF
NA	TRBV4-3	TRBJ1-5	TRBD1	TGCGCCAGCAGCCAAGACCTAACAGGGGGTTTATTGGGTCAGCCCCAGCATTTT	CASSQDLTGGLLGQPQHF
NA	TRBV19	TRBJ1-1	NA	TGTGCCAGTGCCGGAGGGGGATTGGACACTGAAGCTTTCTTT	CASAGGGLDTEAFF
many	TRBV5-1	TRBJ2-1	NA	TGCGCCAGCAGCCTCTCCCCCGGCATCATTGGGCAGTTCTTC	CASSLSPGIIGQFF
NA	TRBV4-3	TRBJ2-7	NA	TGCGCCAGCAGCCAAGATCTCCCCCCTGCTCCCGAGCAGTACTTC	CASSQDLPPAPEQYF
few	TRBV4-3	TRBJ2-1	NA	TGCGCCAGCAGCCAATCACAGGGCTACAATGAGCAGTTCTTC	CASSQSQGYNEQFF
NA	TRBV6-5	TRBJ2-7	NA	TGTGCCAGCAGTTACTCATGGGCTAGCGAGCAGTACTTC	CASSYSWASEQYF
NA	TRBV29-1	TRBJ1-2	NA	TGCAGCGTTGAAGAGGGCATTGAGAATGGCTACACCTTC	CSVEEGIENGYTF
NA	TRBV7-8	TRBJ2-6	NA	TGTGCCAGCAGCTTAGGCGAAGGAGCTGGGGCCAACGTCCTGACTTTC	CASSLGEGAGANVLTF
few	TRBV20-1	TRBJ1-1	TRBD1	TGCAGTGCTAAAACCAGGGGGTACACTGAAGCTTTCTTT	CSAKTRGYTEAFF
few	TRBV14	TRBJ2-1	TRBD2	TGTGCCAGCGGACTAGCGGCCTACAATGAGCAGTTCTTC	CASGLAAYNEQFF
many	TRBV7-9	TRBJ2-6	NA	TGTGCCAGCAGCTTAGGGGCCGGGGCCAACGTCCTGACTTTC	CASSLGAGANVLTF